The TCR beta chain under discussion was sequenced for a study of blood T cell repertoires in COVID-19. Study details: The samples span acute and convalescent COVID-19 from the United States, Italy and Spain. In each case, the material was cDNA or gDNA derived from T cells, B-cell-depleted T cells, or PBMCs.

In the original processing: Amplifying reference gene primers gave estimates of nucleated cell counts. Profiling relied on immunoSEQ multiplex PCR, and the TCRdb table lists in-frame clones only, not all of them. For V, J and clone size, that table is used; D and trimming come from the DNA. The sample shows around 100,000 clones, roughly 84% of them seen only once. The germline CDR1 and CDR2 sequences are WSHSY and SAAADI. The CDR3 contains 15 residues. V lost 6 bases, J lost 3 bases, and 17 bases lay in between. This sequence joins TRBV10-2 and TRBJ1-2; D ambiguous. Sequenced material: peripheral blood. The clonotype comes from a man aged 40-49 years with acute or convalescent COVID-19. The CDR3 DNA reads TGCGCCAGCAGCCTGGTTTGGGCAGATGACTATGGCTACACCTTC. It yields the protein CASSLVWADDYGYTF.